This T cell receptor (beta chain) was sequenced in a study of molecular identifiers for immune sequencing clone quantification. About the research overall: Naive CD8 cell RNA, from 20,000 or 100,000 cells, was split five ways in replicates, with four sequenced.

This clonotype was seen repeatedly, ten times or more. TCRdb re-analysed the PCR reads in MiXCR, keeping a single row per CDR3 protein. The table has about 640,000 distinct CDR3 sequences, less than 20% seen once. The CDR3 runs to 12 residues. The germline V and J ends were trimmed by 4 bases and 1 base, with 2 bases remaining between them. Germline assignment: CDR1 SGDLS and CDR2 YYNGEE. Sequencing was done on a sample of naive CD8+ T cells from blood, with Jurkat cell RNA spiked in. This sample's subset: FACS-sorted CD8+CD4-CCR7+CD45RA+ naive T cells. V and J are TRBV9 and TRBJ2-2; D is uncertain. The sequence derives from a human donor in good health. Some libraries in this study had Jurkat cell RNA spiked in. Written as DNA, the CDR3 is TGTGCCAGCAGCTGGAACACCGGGGAGCTGTTTTTT. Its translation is CASSWNTGELFF. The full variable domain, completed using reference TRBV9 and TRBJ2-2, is DSGVTQTPKHLITATGQRVTLRCSPRSGDLSVYWYQQSLDQGLQFLIQYYNGEERAKGNILERFSAQQFPDLHSELNLSSLELGDSALYFCASSWNTGELFFGEGSRLTVL.